This entry lists 18 T cell receptor beta chains sequenced from one sample in a study of blood T cell repertoires in COVID-19. Profiling relied on immunoSEQ multiplex PCR, and the TCRdb table lists in-frame clones only, not all of them. The sample consists of about 40,000 clones, roughly 90% of them appearing once. The material sequenced was peripheral blood. The receptors come from an elderly woman with active COVID-19.

This clone was seen more than once but under ten times. V and J are TRBV10-3 and TRBJ2-7, with D perhaps TRBD2 (6 bases). Germline CDR1 and CDR2: ENHRY and SYGVKD. CDR3 length: 13 residues. V was pared by 8 bases and J by 7 bases, with 18 bases between. Here the CDR3 DNA reads TGTGCCATCGGTTGGGAGGTAGAGACGGAGCAGTACTTC. This codes for CAIGWEVETEQYF.

The rearrangement uses TRBV30 and TRBJ1-3; D unresolved. This CDR3 has 12 amino acids. Germline CDR1 GTSNPN, CDR2 SVGIG (reference sequence). Trimming removed 8 bases at V and 6 bases at J, with 14 bases between. CDR3 bases: TGTGCCCTTGAGGAATCTATAAACACCATATATTTT. Translation: CALEESINTIYF.

V usage is TRBV5-6 and J usage is TRBJ2-3, with 7 bases identical to TRBD2. Trimming cost V 5 bases and J 6 bases; bases outside gene matches: 6. The CDR3 totals 13 residues. CDR1 and CDR2 from the germline V gene are SGHDT and YYEEEE. This chain's CDR3 is CASRAGSGDTQYF. CDR3 bases: TGTGCCAGCAGAGCGGGTAGCGGGGATACGCAGTATTTT.

This chain joins TRBV12-5 and TRBJ2-1, with 11 bases that match TRBD2. The germline gives CDR1 LGHNT, CDR2 FRNRAP. V dropped 0 bases and J dropped 0; count of bases not matched to a gene: 7. The CDR3 has 19 residues. The CDR3 nucleotides are TGTGCTAGTGGTTTGGTACGTCTAGCGGGGGGTCGCTCCTACAATGAGCAGTTCTTC. Protein product: CASGLVRLAGGRSYNEQFF. The complete variable domain, with remaining parts taken from reference TRBV12-5 and TRBJ2-1, reads DARVTQTPRHKVTEMGQEVTMRCQPILGHNTVFWYRQTMMQGLELLAYFRNRAPLDDSGMPKDRFSAEMPDATLATLKIQPSEPRDSAVYFCASGLVRLAGGRSYNEQFFGPGTRLTVL.

The chain has TRBV19 and TRBJ2-5; tentatively, D is TRBD2 (7 bases). Per germline, CDR1 LNHDA and CDR2 SQIVND (reference sequence). Trimming pared 4 bases from V and 5 bases from J, leaving 17 bases between. This CDR3 region has 15 residues. CDR3 bases: TGTGCCAGTAGTACCCCCTGGGGGGGCTCTGAGACCCAGTACTTC. Translation gives CASSTPWGGSETQYF. Based on the CDR3 plus reference TRBV19 and TRBJ2-5, the full variable domain is DGGITQSPKYLFRKEGQNVTLSCEQNLNHDAMYWYRQDPGQGLRLIYYSQIVNDFQKGDIAEGYSVSREKKESFPLTVTSAQKNPTAFYLCASSTPWGGSETQYFGPGTRLLVL.

This sequence joins TRBV11-2 and TRBJ2-7; 8 nucleotides agree with TRBD2. Germline V gene data show CDR1 as SGHAT and CDR2 as FQNNGV. The CDR3 sequence is 14 residues long. The junction had 9 bases not matched to a gene; V was cut back by 5 bases and J by 6 bases. The CDR3 reads CASSAGTSVSEQYF. The DNA for the CDR3 is TGTGCCAGCAGCGCCGGGACTAGTGTCTCCGAGCAGTACTTC.

This clone was recorded only once. J is TRBJ1-1 and V is TRBV29-1; no definite D call. Germline CDR1 and CDR2: SQVTM and ANQGSEA. The CDR3 is made up of 12 amino acids. V lost 7 bases, J lost 0 bases, and 9 bases lay in between. CDR3 sequence: CSASTLNTEAFF. The CDR3 DNA follows: TGCAGCGCCTCGACATTGAACACTGAAGCTTTCTTT.

J is TRBJ2-5 and V is TRBV3-1 (or the pseudogene TRBV3-2); 7 nucleotides agree with TRBD2. The CDR3 is made up of 15 amino acids. Germline values: CDR1 LGHDT, CDR2 YNNKEL (reference sequence). V shed 9 bases, J shed 1 base, and the junction held 11 bases outside the gene matches. The CDR3 DNA reads TGTGCCAGGGTGGGACTACAGCTCACCCAAGAGACCCAGTACTTC. Its translation: CARVGLQLTQETQYF.

There are a few counts of this clone. The chain is built from TRBV3-1 (or the pseudogene TRBV3-2) and TRBJ1-6; TRBD1 aligns across 10 bases. The V and J ends lost 8 bases and 7 bases, in that order; junction bases with no gene match: 11. Per germline, CDR1 LGHDT and CDR2 YNNKEL (reference sequence). The length of the CDR3 is 16 residues. CDR3 nucleotides: TGTGCCAGCTCCGACAGGGGGCGGACGGAGAATTCACCCCTCCACTTT. Translated, it gives CASSDRGRTENSPLHF.

The CDR3 coding sequence is TGTGCCAGCCGCAGGACAGGGCCTTACCAAGAGACCCAGTACTTC. Amino acid sequence: CASRRTGPYQETQYF. The rearrangement joins TRBV2 to TRBJ2-5, with 8 bases fitting TRBD1. Per germline, CDR1 SNHLY and CDR2 FYNNEI. The CDR3 is 15 residues long. The V gene end was trimmed by 8 bases and the J gene end by 0 bases; junction bases not matched to a gene: 8. Looking up the rest from reference TRBV2 and TRBJ2-5 gives the full variable domain: EPEVTQTPSHQVTQMGQEVILRCVPISNHLYFYWYRQILGQKVEFLVSFYNNEISEKSEIFDDQFSVERPDGSNFTLKIRSTKLEDSAMYFCASRRTGPYQETQYFGPGTRLLVL.

This chain joins TRBV9 and TRBJ1-6; D is unresolved. The CDR3 totals 13 residues. Germline V gives CDR1 SGDLS, CDR2 YYNGEE. The V end lost 1 base, the J end lost 10 bases, and 9 bases lay between the germline ends. CDR3 protein: CASSVQFRSPLHF. The DNA of the CDR3 is TGTGCCAGCAGCGTACAGTTCAGATCACCCCTCCACTTT.

V and J are TRBV24-1 and TRBJ2-7, with D possibly matching TRBD1 (6 bases). Trimming removed 3 bases at V and 5 bases at J, with 10 bases between. Germline V gene sequence: CDR1 KGHDR, CDR2 SFDVKD. The CDR3 runs to 13 residues. The CDR3 DNA is TGTGCCACCAGTGATCCGACAGGCCACGAGCAGTACTTC. The encoded protein is CATSDPTGHEQYF.

V and J are TRBV28 and TRBJ1-3; D call uncertain. The CDR3 has 15 residues. CDR1 and CDR2 from the germline V gene are MDHEN and SYDVKM. V was pared by 3 bases and J by 0 bases, with 9 bases between. The CDR3 DNA follows: TGTGCCAGCAGTTTCGGCGGGTACTCTGGAAACACCATATATTTT. This encodes CASSFGGYSGNTIYF. The full variable domain, rest sourced from reference TRBV28 and TRBJ1-3, is DVKVTQSSRYLVKRTGEKVFLECVQDMDHENMFWYRQDPGLGLRLIYFSYDVKMKEKGDIPEGYSVSREKKERFSLILESASTNQTSMYLCASSFGGYSGNTIYFGEGSWLTVV.

For this clone: At one of its ends the junction is not consistent with the germline gene, which may arise from a read error. Other nucleotide sequences from this sample produce the same CDR3. J is TRBJ2-7 and V is TRBV14, with TRBD1 as a possible D gene (6 bases). Germline V gene sequence: CDR1 SGHDN, CDR2 FVKESK. This CDR3 spans 15 amino acids. CDR3 sequence (DNA): TGTGCTAGCAGCGATTCGACAGGTTCTCCGGGGGAGCAGTACTTC. The encoded protein is CASSDSTGSPGEQYF.

V is TRBV10-3 and J is TRBJ2-2; D ambiguous. This CDR3 contains 15 residues. V lost 0 bases to trimming and J lost 4 bases, with 9 bases between them. Germline V lookup: CDR1 ENHRY, CDR2 SYGVKD. CDR3: CAISESGFLTGELFF. DNA for the CDR3: TGTGCCATCAGTGAGTCGGGCTTCCTCACCGGGGAGCTGTTTTTT.

The genes are TRBV7-9 and TRBJ2-3; a weak D match, TRBD2 (7 bases). Between the trimmed V and J ends, which lost 5 bases and 5 bases, there was a span of 17 bases. The CDR3 is 15 residues long. Germline CDR1 and CDR2: SEHNR and FQNEAQ (reference sequence). The CDR3 coding sequence is TGTGCCAGCAGCACGGGGGGCCTGAAGATAGATACGCAGTATTTT. It encodes CASSTGGLKIDTQYF.

This clone is a singleton in its sample. The chain combines TRBV5-1 with TRBJ2-7; 8 bases line up with TRBD1. J gave up 4 bases and V 4 bases, and 4 bases lay outside the gene matches. Germline lookup yields CDR1 SGHRS and CDR2 YFSETQ. The CDR3 totals 13 residues. For the CDR3, the DNA is TGCGCCAGCAGCCCCCGGGACAGGTACGAGCAGTACTTC. Translation: CASSPRDRYEQYF. Full variable domain (missing parts from reference TRBV5-1 and TRBJ2-7): KAGVTQTPRYLIKTRGQQVTLSCSPISGHRSVSWYQQTPGQGLQFLFEYFSETQRNKGNFPGRFSGRQFSNSRSEMNVSTLELGDSALYLCASSPRDRYEQYFGPGTRLTVT.

The chain carries TRBV9 and TRBJ2-2, with 8 bases that match TRBD1. This CDR3 is built from 16 residues. The junction had 3 bases not matched to a gene; V was cut back by 0 bases and J by 2 bases. Germline lookup yields CDR1 SGDLS and CDR2 YYNGEE. The CDR3 region has the DNA TGTGCCAGCAGCGTAGTCAGGGGGCCTAACACCGGGGAGCTGTTTTTT. Encoded protein: CASSVVRGPNTGELFF. The full variable domain, in which reference TRBV9 and TRBJ2-2 provide the parts outside the CDR3, is DSGVTQTPKHLITATGQRVTLRCSPRSGDLSVYWYQQSLDQGLQFLIQYYNGEERAKGNILERFSAQQFPDLHSELNLSSLELGDSALYFCASSVVRGPNTGELFFGEGSRLTVL.